This record covers a single T cell receptor beta chain. The data stem from a study of shared clonotypes between healthy human individuals. The CDR3 has 15 residues. V dropped 2 bases and J dropped 6; count of bases not matched to a gene: 5. Germline V gene sequence: CDR1 LGHNA, CDR2 YSLEER. Libraries were prepared by immunoSEQ multiplex PCR; TCRdb keeps only in-frame clonotypes and omits some of them. The sample comprises about 560,000 clones, around 81% of which are singletons, and 12% rests with the top ten. Material for sequencing was PBMCs. The chain carries TRBV4-3 and TRBJ2-7, with TRBD2 identical over 12 bases. The source of this sequence is a woman aged 40 to 50 in good health. Some clones in this sample may be carry-over from other donors' samples. The CDR3 loop is CASSQRTSGILEQYF. The CDR3 nucleotides are TGCGCCAGCAGCCAAAGGACTAGCGGGATTCTCGAGCAGTACTTC.